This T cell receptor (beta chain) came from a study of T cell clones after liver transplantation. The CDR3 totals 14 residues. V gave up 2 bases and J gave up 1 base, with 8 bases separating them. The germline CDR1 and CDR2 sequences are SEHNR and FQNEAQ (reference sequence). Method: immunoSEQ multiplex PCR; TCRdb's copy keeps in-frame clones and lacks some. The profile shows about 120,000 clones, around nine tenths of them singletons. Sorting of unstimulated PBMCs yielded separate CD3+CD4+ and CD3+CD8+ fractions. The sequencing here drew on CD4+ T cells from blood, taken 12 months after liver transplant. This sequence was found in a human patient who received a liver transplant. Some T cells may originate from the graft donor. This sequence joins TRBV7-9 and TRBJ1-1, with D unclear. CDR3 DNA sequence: TGTGCCAGCAGCTTACCGGCCGGGAACACTGAAGCTTTCTTT. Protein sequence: CASSLPAGNTEAFF. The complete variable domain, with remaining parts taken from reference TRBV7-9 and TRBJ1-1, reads DTGVSQNPRHKITKRGQNVTFRCDPISEHNRLYWYRQTLGQGPEFLTYFQNEAQLEKSRLLSDRFSAERPKGSFSTLEIQRTEQGDSAMYLCASSLPAGNTEAFFGQGTRLTVV.